This TCR beta chain was sequenced during a study of CD8+ T cells in alopecia areata. With regard to this clone: What it binds is unknown.

Following extraction, RNA underwent reverse transcription to cDNA, which served as the sequencing template. Produced via immunoSEQ multiplex PCR; TCRdb's table is partial and in-frame only. The table includes around 120,000 clones, around 61% detected once. This CDR3 is 13 amino acids long. In germline, CDR1 is SEHNR, CDR2 FQNEAQ (reference sequence). The V segment lost 5 bases and the J segment 6 bases; nucleotides outside the gene matches: 6. General observations from the study: Among patients, TCR sharing was less clear than in mice, a difference possibly due in part to HLA diversity in the patient population. More clonal than normal scalp was lesional scalp, particularly alopecia totalis/universalis.

The genes are TRBV7-9 and TRBJ1-2; 7 bases match TRBD1. The clonotype was recovered from a human donor in good health. The sequenced sample was CD4+ T cells sorted from blood. The CDR3 region has the DNA TGTGCCAGCAGCCTGGGACAGCTCGATGGCTACACCTTC. It is translated as CASSLGQLDGYTF.